A selection of T cell receptor beta chains follows, all from one sample in a study of beta chain features in type 1 diabetes. Data came from immunoSEQ multiplex PCR; TCRdb stores just in-frame clones and leaves some out. Here the sample spans some 240,000 clones, around 16% being singletons. Sequenced material: naive CD4+ T cells from blood. The receptors originated from a man aged 25 to 45 with type 1 diabetes. Both conserved end residues are part of each CDR3. D genes are given only for firm matches. Size is stated for part of the rows, as once, few or many counts, or as a class when the clone is expanded.

j_call,d_call,v_call,cdr3_length,clone_size,cdr3_nt,cdr3_aa
TRBJ2-6,TRBD2,TRBV18,17,-,TGTGCCAGCTCACCCCGGACTAGCGTCACTGGGGCCAACGTCCTGACTTTC,CASSPRTSVTGANVLTF
TRBJ2-7,-,TRBV29-1,12,-,TGCAGCGGCTTGACTTACACCTACGAGCAGTACTTC,CSGLTYTYEQYF
TRBJ2-7,-,TRBV15,14,-,TGTGCCACCAGCAGTCGCCTTTCTTCCGCCGAGCAGTACTTC,CATSSRLSSAEQYF
TRBJ2-5,-,TRBV29-1,12,few,TGCAGCGTTGGAACTAGTGGGGAGACCCAGTACTTC,CSVGTSGETQYF
TRBJ2-5,-,TRBV28,12,-,TGTGCCAGCAGTTCCCTTAGCGAGACCCAGTACTTC,CASSSLSETQYF
TRBJ2-7,-,TRBV30,14,-,TGTGCCTGGGGGCGGGGACAGTCCGTCCACGAGCAGTACTTC,CAWGRGQSVHEQYF
TRBJ2-3,-,TRBV6-4,14,-,TGTGCCAACCTCCCCGAGGTCAGGACAGATACGCAGTATTTT,CANLPEVRTDTQYF
TRBJ2-7,-,TRBV5-1,15,few,TGCGCCAGCAGCTTCGCCCAGGGTTTTGGGTACGAGCAGTACTTC,CASSFAQGFGYEQYF
TRBJ2-3,-,TRBV30,10,few,TGTGCCTGGAGCACAGATACGCAGTATTTT,CAWSTDTQYF
TRBJ2-7,-,TRBV5-1,13,-,TGCGCCAGCAGCAAGGACGATGGGGACGAGCAGTACTTC,CASSKDDGDEQYF
TRBJ2-7,TRBD2,TRBV5-4,15,few,TGTGCCAGCAGCTTAAGTACTAGCGGGAGGGCCGAGCAGTACTTC,CASSLSTSGRAEQYF
TRBJ2-5,TRBD2,TRBV4-1,16,few,TGCGCCAGCAGCCTTACGACTGGGACTAGCTACGAGACCCAGTACTTC,CASSLTTGTSYETQYF
TRBJ2-3,-,TRBV9,16,few,TGTGCCAGCAGCGTAGGCGCTATTGGGCCCACAGATACGCAGTATTTT,CASSVGAIGPTDTQYF
TRBJ2-2,-,TRBV7-2,14,-,TGTGCCAGCAGCTTTGACCCGAACACCGGGGAGCTGTTTTTT,CASSFDPNTGELFF
TRBJ2-3,TRBD2,TRBV5-1,17,-,TGCGCCAGCAGCTTGGAGACTAGCGGGAGGGCTACAGATACGCAGTATTTT,CASSLETSGRATDTQYF
TRBJ2-4,-,TRBV28,16,-,TGTGCCAGCTGCCAGGGAGGACAACTAGCCAAAAACATTCAGTACTTC,CASCQGGQLAKNIQYF
TRBJ2-6,-,TRBV7-2,19,few,TGTGCCAGCAGCTGGACCCTGACAGGCGCGTTCGCTGGGGCCAACGTCCTGACTTTC,CASSWTLTGAFAGANVLTF
TRBJ2-1,TRBD1,TRBV5-8,15,few,TGTGCCAGCAGCCAGGGACAGGGCTCCTACAATGAGCAGTTCTTC,CASSQGQGSYNEQFF
TRBJ2-4,-,TRBV10-3,16,few,TGTGCCATCAGTGCGGGGCAGGGGCGAGCCAAAAACATTCAGTACTTC,CAISAGQGRAKNIQYF
TRBJ2-1,-,TRBV14,11,-,TGTGCCAGCAGCCAACATGGGGAGCAGTTCTTC,CASSQHGEQFF
TRBJ2-5,-,TRBV5-1,14,-,TGCGCCAGCAGCTTTGGGACGGTCCAAGAGACCCAGTACTTC,CASSFGTVQETQYF
TRBJ2-1,-,TRBV29-1,13,-,TGCAGCGACAGACAGACTTCCTACAATGAGCAGTTCTTC,CSDRQTSYNEQFF